The sequence of this T cell receptor (beta chain) was determined in a study of T-cell reconstitution after alpha-beta-depleted transplantation in children (dated by TCRdb to 2016 to 2017). For the wider study: T-cell immune reconstitution after TCRalphabeta/CD19-depleted allogeneic hematopoietic cell transplantation in children was quantitatively tracked in the study by means of TCR repertoire profiling.

Reading the germline V gene gives CDR1 SGHTA and CDR2 FQGNSA. The V end gives up 3 bases and the J end 1 base, leaving 3 bases in the junction not matched to a gene. The CDR3 sequence holds 15 residues, the cysteine and phenylalanine included. The retained sequence is limited to the CDR3, 45 bases, with the frame set at the first base. This clonotype appeared a few times. Its target antigen remains unknown. Base qualities are not at hand, and no much larger clone is one base apart. What the research found in general, with its limitations: Hyperexpanded clone frequencies declined over subsequent months; after one year, T-cell counts and TCRbeta diversity were mostly attributed to newly produced T cells. About two months after transplant, the apparently early recovery of alphabetaT-cell counts reportedly depended on just several hundred clones that had expanded rapidly and came from non-depleted graft cells. In some patients, the high TCRbeta diversity seen at day 60 was put down to recipient T cells and intrathymic progenitors that had survived conditioning.

Read against the paper, the sample's treatment or condition label means: allogeneic hematopoietic cell transplantation with graft depleted of TCRalphabeta T cells and CD19 B cells. TCRalphabeta/CD19-depleted allogeneic hematopoietic cell grafts were given to the transplant recipients, all of whom were children. Libraries were constructed by PCR. Sequenced on an Illumina HiSeq 2500. To normalize quantification of the TCRbeta repertoire, the TCR libraries were built with molecular barcoding that relied on unique molecular identifiers. Using fastp trimming at Q25 and MiXCR clonotype assembly, TCRdb reanalyzed the public sequencing data and kept in-frame beta chains. Merged by CDR3 protein, the rows form single entries marked with the most common genes and DNA. A total of 350,000 to 500,000 distinct CDR3 sequences appear in this sample, roughly two fifths of them only once. The top ten clones comprise approximately 30% of the sample.

The sequenced sample was PBMCs, obtained before TCRalphabeta/CD19-depleted stem cell transplant. The rearrangement combines TRBV7-2 with TRBJ2-3, with 8 bases aligning to TRBD2. The receptor was isolated from a girl aged 2-10 years with aplastic anemia, due to receive a stem cell transplant. The nucleotide sequence reads as follows: TGTGCCAGCAGCTTTAGCGGGGTTGGCACAGATACGCAGTATTTT. This translates into CASSFSGVGTDTQYF.